The 22 T cell receptor beta chains below all came from one sample that was sequenced in a study of beta chain features in type 1 diabetes (dated by TCRdb to 2016 to 2019). The protocol used for the library was the immunoSEQ multiplex PCR assay. The entire amount of isolated RNA was reverse transcribed using the High Capacity cDNA Reverse Transcription Kit, so the sequenced TCRB transcripts were expressed ones. TCRdb stores this immuneACCESS table with in-frame sequences only. Part of the clones is absent; in the studies checked, under half of the shortfall reflects unresolved V genes, and no reason is known for the rest. The sample data list 35,000 to 45,000 clones, and around 60% of these were observed just once. The top ten clonotypes cover 2% to 2.5% of the sample. Source material: Tregs from blood. What the cell subset or site label conveys for this sample: regulatory CD4+ T cells. The receptors originated from a woman aged 30 to 39 in good health.

The J gene is TRBJ2-6, the V gene TRBV29-1; a possible D gene is TRBD1 (7 bases). The CDR3 runs to 16 residues. V was trimmed by 0 bases and J by 4 bases, leaving 13 bases between them. Germline V lookup: CDR1 SQVTM, CDR2 ANQGSEA. Here the CDR3 DNA reads TGCAGCGTTGAAGATCGCAGGGGGGTCGGGGCCAACGTCCTGACTTTC. Amino acids: CSVEDRRGVGANVLTF.

A remark on this clone: The junction does not match germline at one end; this may be a read error. J is TRBJ2-5 and V is TRBV6-5; 9 nucleotides align to TRBD1. CDR3 length equals 16 residues. CDR1 and CDR2 (germline): MNHEY, SVGAGI. The chain's CDR3 is CASSNSGTGIGETQYF. The CDR3 DNA is TGTGCCAGCAGTAACTCCGGGACAGGGATTGGAGAGACCCAGTACTTC.

This clone was counted a few times. This chain connects TRBV6-5 to TRBJ2-7; 10 nucleotides align to TRBD2. J gave up 2 bases and V 4 bases, and 2 bases lay outside the gene matches. Germline V CDR1 and CDR2: MNHEY, SVGAGI. This CDR3 spans 14 amino acids. The CDR3 loop reads CASSSAGGTYEQYF. The CDR3 DNA follows: TGTGCCAGCAGTTCAGCGGGGGGGACCTACGAGCAGTACTTC.

The V gene is TRBV9, the J gene TRBJ2-7; 7 positions agree with TRBD2. The CDR3 sequence is 14 residues long. Germline V gene lookup returns CDR1 SGDLS and CDR2 YYNGEE. J was trimmed by 0 bases and V by 0 bases; bases with no gene match: 0. The CDR3 bases are TGTGCCAGCAGCGTAGGCGGGAGCTCCTACGAGCAGTACTTC. Translated: CASSVGGSSYEQYF.

V usage is TRBV7-8 and J usage is TRBJ2-1, with D perhaps TRBD2 (6 bases). In germline, CDR1 is SGHVS, CDR2 FQNEAQ. Trimming took off 3 bases at V and 6 bases at J, with 18 bases between the two ends. There are 16 residues in the CDR3. In DNA form, the CDR3 reads TGTGCCAGCAGCTTTATGGGGCCGGGAGTCACCAATGAGCAGTTCTTC. It codes for CASSFMGPGVTNEQFF.

This clone was counted only a few times. J is TRBJ2-7 and V is TRBV7-9; 9 bases map to TRBD1. Per germline, CDR1 SEHNR and CDR2 FQNEAQ (reference sequence). J lost 1 base, V lost 5 bases, and 6 bases had no gene match. The CDR3 has 15 residues. The CDR3 here is CASSPSGTGSYEQYF. The CDR3 DNA reads as TGTGCCAGCAGCCCAAGTGGGACAGGGTCCTACGAGCAGTACTTC.

The rearrangement links TRBV5-1 to TRBJ1-1; D possibly corresponds to TRBD1 (5 bases). V was cut by 1 base and J by 0 bases, with 10 bases left in between. CDR3 length equals 15 residues. Germline CDR1 and CDR2: SGHRS and YFSETQ. CDR3: CASSLTGLMNTEAFF. The CDR3 DNA sequence: TGCGCCAGCAGCTTGACAGGTCTTATGAACACTGAAGCTTTCTTT.

The chain combines TRBV6-5 with TRBJ2-7; 7 bases line up with TRBD2. The CDR3 length is 15 residues. Per the germline V gene, CDR1 is MNHEY and CDR2 is SVGAGI. The J segment lost 2 bases and the V segment lost 6 bases, leaving 10 bases of the junction unmatched. The CDR3 protein is CASRSLSGRTYEQYF. For the CDR3, the DNA is TGTGCCAGCAGATCCCTTTCCGGGAGGACCTACGAGCAGTACTTC.

A few counts support this clone. The genes are TRBV5-4 and TRBJ2-3; 15 bases are shared with TRBD2. V lost 4 bases, J lost 3 bases, and 9 bases stayed unmatched. Germline V lookup: CDR1 SGHNT, CDR2 YYREEE (reference sequence). The CDR3 length is 18 residues. The CDR3 loop is CASSSGTSGRLRTDTQYF. The CDR3 DNA sequence: TGTGCCAGCAGCAGCGGGACTAGCGGGAGGTTAAGAACAGATACGCAGTATTTT. Using reference TRBV5-4 and TRBJ2-3 for the parts outside the CDR3, the full variable domain is ETGVTQSPTHLIKTRGQQVTLRCSSQSGHNTVSWYQQALGQGPQFIFQYYREEENGRGNFPPRFSGLQFPNYSSELNVNALELDDSALYLCASSSGTSGRLRTDTQYFGPGTRLTVL.

The rearrangement links TRBV18 to TRBJ2-2; tentative D call: TRBD2 (5 bases). V lost 4 bases, J lost 0 bases, and 9 bases lay in between. The CDR3 covers 15 residues. Germline assignment: CDR1 KGHSH and CDR2 LQKENI. CDR3 DNA: TGTGCCAGCTCACTCGCGACTACGAACACCGGGGAGCTGTTTTTT. Translated, it gives CASSLATTNTGELFF.

This rearrangement joins TRBV28 to TRBJ2-5; 7 bases align to TRBD1. Germline V gene lookup returns CDR1 MDHEN and CDR2 SYDVKM. J lost 6 bases, V lost 3 bases, and 13 bases had no gene match. The CDR3 has 16 amino acids. The CDR3 DNA sequence: TGTGCCAGCAGTTTTTGGGCCGACAGGGAGAAAAAGACCCAGTACTTC. Translation: CASSFWADREKKTQYF. The whole variable domain, filled in from reference TRBV28 and TRBJ2-5, reads DVKVTQSSRYLVKRTGEKVFLECVQDMDHENMFWYRQDPGLGLRLIYFSYDVKMKEKGDIPEGYSVSREKKERFSLILESASTNQTSMYLCASSFWADREKKTQYFGPGTRLLVL.

The chain combines TRBV4-3 with TRBJ2-3, with D maybe TRBD1 (6 bases). CDR3 length: 15 amino acids. V lost 8 bases, J lost 0 bases, and 15 bases lay in between. Looked up from germline, CDR1 is LGHNA and CDR2 is YSLEER. The CDR3: CASAWRQESTDTQYF. As DNA, the CDR3 is TGCGCCAGCGCATGGCGACAGGAAAGCACAGATACGCAGTATTTT.

This clone was seen a few times. The rearrangement links TRBV9 to TRBJ2-1, with 11 bases identical to TRBD2. The CDR3 sequence is 20 residues long. Germline values: CDR1 SGDLS, CDR2 YYNGEE. V was clipped by 0 bases and J by 0 bases; unmatched bases: 11. The CDR3 is CASSVASGGSLRSSYNEQFF. CDR3 nucleotides: TGTGCCAGCAGCGTAGCTAGCGGGGGGTCGCTAAGGAGCTCCTACAATGAGCAGTTCTTC. Full variable domain (outside the CDR3, taken from reference TRBV9 and TRBJ2-1): DSGVTQTPKHLITATGQRVTLRCSPRSGDLSVYWYQQSLDQGLQFLIQYYNGEERAKGNILERFSAQQFPDLHSELNLSSLELGDSALYFCASSVASGGSLRSSYNEQFFGPGTRLTVL.

V is TRBV5-6 and J is TRBJ1-1; possible D gene TRBD1, 5 bases. Germline V gene sequence: CDR1 SGHDT, CDR2 YYEEEE. The CDR3 is 14 amino acids. V lost 3 bases and J 1 base, leaving 10 bases between the germline ends. CDR3 loop: CASSSRDRNTEAFF. CDR3 nucleotide sequence: TGTGCCAGCAGCTCGAGAGACAGGAACACTGAAGCTTTCTTT.

V gene TRBV9 combines with J gene TRBJ2-2, with no clear D. The CDR3 loop spans 14 amino acids. Trimming removed 0 bases at V and 3 bases at J, with 6 bases between. The germline V gene encodes CDR1 SGDLS and CDR2 YYNGEE. CDR3 coding DNA: TGTGCCAGCAGCGTAGACCAGTACACCGGGGAGCTGTTTTTT. It translates to CASSVDQYTGELFF.

This chain connects TRBV4-3 to TRBJ2-1; a weak D match, TRBD1 (5 bases). From germline, CDR1 is LGHNA and CDR2 YSLEER. The ends were cut back, 0 bases at V and 4 bases at J, with 19 bases in the middle. The length of the CDR3 is 18 residues. The CDR3 DNA reads as TGCGCCAGCAGCCAAGATTCAGGACAAACATACCTTTACAATGAGCAGTTCTTC. Residues: CASSQDSGQTYLYNEQFF.

The chain recombines TRBV27 with TRBJ2-3; TRBD2 matches at 7 bases. The CDR3 loop spans 15 amino acids. The V and J ends lost 1 base and 7 bases, in that order; junction bases with no gene match: 8. Germline V lookup: CDR1 MNHEY, CDR2 SMNVEV (reference sequence). CDR3 DNA sequence: TGTGCCAGCAGTTTATTCGAGGGAGGGCGGCATACGCAGTATTTT. This sequence encodes CASSLFEGGRHTQYF.

The V and J genes are TRBV14 and TRBJ2-5; 7 nucleotides line up with TRBD1. After removal of 1 base from V and 7 bases from J, the junction contained 3 bases not matched to a gene. The CDR3 sequence is 13 residues long. The germline gives CDR1 SGHDN, CDR2 FVKESK. The CDR3 region is CASSQGTGRTQYF. DNA of the CDR3: TGTGCCAGCAGCCAAGGGACAGGACGGACCCAGTACTTC.

Notes on this clone: The junction departs from germline at one end; a sequencing error may be responsible. J is TRBJ2-1 and V is TRBV7-6; 8 positions match TRBD2. The CDR3 consists of 15 residues. The V gene's germline CDR1 is SGHVS and CDR2 FNYEAQ. The CDR3: CASNLPGGPMNEQFF. The CDR3 nucleotides are TGTGCCAGCAACTTACCGGGAGGGCCAATGAATGAGCAGTTCTTC.

The genes are TRBV19 and TRBJ1-1, with D tentatively TRBD1 (6 bases). Trimming cost V 5 bases and J 0 bases, with 16 bases left between them. The CDR3 runs 16 residues. Germline lookup yields CDR1 LNHDA and CDR2 SQIVND (reference sequence). CDR3 sequence: CASSGGAGSVNTEAFF. The CDR3 DNA follows: TGTGCCAGTAGTGGGGGGGCAGGGAGCGTGAACACTGAAGCTTTCTTT.

The chain carries TRBV7-2 and TRBJ1-5, with 8 bases aligning to TRBD1. Germline V gene sequence: CDR1 SGHTA, CDR2 FQGNSA. The CDR3 spans 14 residues. The trim removed 6 bases at V and 7 bases at J, leaving 8 bases unmatched. CDR3 sequence (DNA): TGTGCCAGCAGGCCGGCAGGGGGCTTCCAGCCCCAGCATTTT. This encodes CASRPAGGFQPQHF.

This chain joins TRBV7-2 and TRBJ2-3; 7 bases fit TRBD2. This CDR3 spans 15 amino acids. CDR1 SGHTA and CDR2 FQGNSA come from the germline V gene. With V trimmed by 5 bases and J by 7 bases, 12 bases remained unmatched. The CDR3 spells CASSVSGLPLNTQYF. CDR3 nucleotides: TGTGCCAGCAGCGTCTCGGGACTACCCTTGAATACGCAGTATTTT.